Listed below are T cell receptor beta chains from one sample, sequenced in a study of response to subunit inactivated influenza vaccine. MiXCR, run by TCRdb on the RT-PCR reads, gives a single entry per CDR3 protein. This repertoire shows approximately 730,000 distinct CDR3 sequences, approximately 15% found once; its top ten account for roughly 6.4%. The source was PBMCs from blood, collected around 14 days before vaccination. Receptor source: a man in his fifties or sixties who received an inactivated influenza vaccine. The CDR3 runs from the conserved cysteine through the conserved F or W. D genes are given only for firm matches. Size values are once, few and many counts, or a class for expanded clones, and some rows have none.

J gene,clone size,V gene,D gene,CDR3 DNA,CDR3 protein
TRBJ1-1,.,TRBV4-1,.,TGCGCCAGCAGCCACTTCAGGGGAGTTACTGAAGCTTTCTTT,CASSHFRGVTEAFF
TRBJ2-1,.,TRBV5-1,.,TGCGCCAGCAGCTTGGCCTTATGGGACAATGAGCAGTTCTTC,CASSLALWDNEQFF
TRBJ2-2,many,TRBV7-2,.,TGTGCCAGCAGCCCACGTACCCAGCGGACCAACACCGGGGAGCTGTTTTTT,CASSPRTQRTNTGELFF
TRBJ2-3,few,TRBV11-2,TRBD1,TGTGCCAGCAGCTTCGGGACAGGGGGCGCCTCAGATACGCAGTATTTT,CASSFGTGGASDTQYF
TRBJ2-3,.,TRBV29-1,TRBD1,TGCAGCGTTGAAGAACTACAGACAGGGGGCGGCCTCTCAGATACGCAGTATTTT,CSVEELQTGGGLSDTQYF
TRBJ1-1,many,TRBV3-1,.,TGTGCCAGCAGCCAAGCTGGGCCCCGAGTTGAAGCTTTCTTT,CASSQAGPRVEAFF
TRBJ2-7,few,TRBV27,TRBD1,TGTGCCAGCAGTTCTCGACAGGGGGCGAGTGAGCAGTACTTC,CASSSRQGASEQYF
TRBJ2-7,few,TRBV11-2,TRBD2,TGTGCCAGCAGCACACCAGGTTGGACTAGCGGAACTCGAGGCTACGAGCAGTACTTC,CASSTPGWTSGTRGYEQYF
TRBJ1-1,.,TRBV4-1,TRBD1,TGCGCCAGCAGCCTCACAGACCCTAAACAGGGGGTGAACACTGAAGCTTTCTTT,CASSLTDPKQGVNTEAFF
TRBJ2-1,.,TRBV30,.,TGTGCCTGGAAAACTGGAGGGGTCGGTGAGCAGTTCTTC,CAWKTGGVGEQFF
TRBJ2-7,few,TRBV2,TRBD1,TGTGCCAGCAGTAAGACAGGGACCCACGAGCAGTACTTC,CASSKTGTHEQYF
TRBJ2-6,.,TRBV9,.,TGTGCCAGCAGCGTTGGGGGTCCTGGGGCCAACGTCCTGACTTTC,CASSVGGPGANVLTF
TRBJ2-1,.,TRBV19,.,TGTGCCAGTACGAGCGGGCCTAGCTCCTACAATGAGCAGTTCTTC,CASTSGPSSYNEQFF
TRBJ2-7,few,TRBV12-3/TRBV12-4,TRBD1,TGTGCCAGCAGTTTAGTTTCTTGGACAGGGGGCACCTACGAGCAGTACTTC,CASSLVSWTGGTYEQYF
TRBJ1-4,few,TRBV7-6,.,TGTGCCAGCAGTTCACGCACAGGAGTGGATGAAAAACTGTTTTTT,CASSSRTGVDEKLFF
TRBJ2-3,few,TRBV12-3/TRBV12-4,.,TGTGCCAGCCTCAACCAGACTACAGATACGCAGTATTTT,CASLNQTTDTQYF
TRBJ1-4,.,TRBV4-2,.,TGTGCCAGCAGCCAAGAGGCCACTCGAACCGGGGAAAAACTGTTTTTT,CASSQEATRTGEKLFF
TRBJ1-4,.,TRBV20-1,.,TGCAGTGCCACCCGGGACCGTCATGAAAAACTGTTTTTT,CSATRDRHEKLFF